The entry below gives a single T cell receptor beta chain sequence along with its context. Germline V CDR1 and CDR2: DFQATT, SNEGSKA (reference sequence). The CDR3 length is 11 residues. With 6 bases removed from V and 10 bases from J, the gap between germline ends came to 13 bases. The source of the sample is a study of blood T cells in healthy people across ages. The use of a sample-barcoded 5' primer and a J-beta primer mix characterized a second PCR of roughly 7 to 12 cycles. TCRdb independently ran MiXCR on the 5' RACE reads; one entry per CDR3 protein. The sample holds about 780,000 distinct CDR3 sequences, about 46% seen once.

This chain links TRBV20-1 with TRBJ2-1; D is undetermined. Sequencing used blood. This clonotype was obtained from an elderly man in good health. CDR3 sequence (DNA): TGCAGTGCCCGCGTCCCCGAGGAGCAGTTCTTC. Its translation is CSARVPEEQFF.